These 10 T cell receptor beta chains originate from one sample sequenced in a study of cytomegalovirus exposure and HLA in healthy donors. The PCR was carried out with 60 Vbeta primers and 13 Jbeta primers. The table came from immunoSEQ multiplex PCR; TCRdb's copy has only in-frame clones and leaves some out. This table holds some 92,000 clones, more than 70% found once. The sample taken for sequencing was PBMCs. These receptors were obtained from a man aged 18 to 29 in good health and CMV-seropositive.

This chain joins TRBV7-7 and TRBJ2-1; D not resolved. The V end was cut by 1 base, the J end by 5 bases, with 6 bases between. Germline assignment: CDR1 SSHAT and CDR2 FNYEAQ (reference sequence). This CDR3 has 13 amino acids. CDR3 sequence reads: CASSLGSDNEQFF. The CDR3, as DNA: TGTGCCAGCAGCTTAGGCAGCGACAATGAGCAGTTCTTC.

The V call is TRBV4-1, the J call TRBJ1-1, with no clear D. The CDR3 loop spans 13 amino acids. Germline V gene sequence: CDR1 MGHRA, CDR2 YSYEKL. V lost 0 bases and J 7 bases, leaving 9 bases between the germline ends. CDR3 coding DNA: TGCGCCAGCAGCCAAGATAGTAGGAGTGAAGCTTTCTTT. It encodes CASSQDSRSEAFF.

The chain uses TRBV27 and TRBJ1-1, with D maybe TRBD1 (6 bases). Trimming left V 0 bases short and J 3 bases short, with 11 bases between. The CDR3 extends over 15 amino acids. The germline gives CDR1 MNHEY, CDR2 SMNVEV (reference sequence). This CDR3 reads CASSLSNRADTEAFF. CDR3 nucleotide sequence: TGTGCCAGCAGTTTATCGAACAGGGCAGACACTGAAGCTTTCTTT.

The rearrangement links TRBV6-6 to TRBJ1-1; 7 nucleotides match TRBD1. The trim removed 4 bases at V and 2 bases at J, leaving 1 base unmatched. Germline loops: CDR1 MNHNY, CDR2 SVGAGI (reference sequence). The CDR3 is made up of 13 amino acids. The CDR3 bases are TGTGCCAGCAGTTGGGACAGTAACACTGAAGCTTTCTTT. Its protein product is CASSWDSNTEAFF.

The rearrangement links TRBV7-8 to TRBJ1-3; perhaps TRBD1 as D (6 bases). Germline loops: CDR1 SGHVS, CDR2 FQNEAQ. V was cut by 5 bases and J by 4 bases, with 21 bases left in between. This CDR3 contains 17 residues. In DNA, the CDR3 is TGTGCCAGCAGCCCCCAAACCGTGGGGGCCATAGGAAACACCATATATTTT. Its translation: CASSPQTVGAIGNTIYF.

This chain uses TRBV28 with TRBJ1-1; D possibly corresponds to TRBD1 (6 bases). The V end was cut by 4 bases, the J end by 7 bases, with 19 bases between. The CDR3 is 15 residues long. Germline V gives CDR1 MDHEN, CDR2 SYDVKM. As DNA, the CDR3 is TGTGCCAGCAGTTCCCCCGGGACGAAAGGGGGTGAAGCTTTCTTT. This codes for CASSSPGTKGGEAFF. The full variable domain, completed using reference TRBV28 and TRBJ1-1, is DVKVTQSSRYLVKRTGEKVFLECVQDMDHENMFWYRQDPGLGLRLIYFSYDVKMKEKGDIPEGYSVSREKKERFSLILESASTNQTSMYLCASSSPGTKGGEAFFGQGTRLTVV.

V and J are TRBV14 and TRBJ1-3; 8 nucleotides line up with TRBD1. Germline V gene data show CDR1 as SGHDN and CDR2 as FVKESK. The CDR3 loop spans 15 amino acids. Unmatched junction bases numbered 2, after V lost 2 bases and J lost 2 bases. The CDR3 sequence: CASSQLDRAGNTIYF. The CDR3 nucleotides read TGTGCCAGCAGCCAACTGGACAGGGCTGGAAACACCATATATTTT.

The chain couples TRBV9 to TRBJ2-3; D is undetermined. V gave up 3 bases and J gave up 0 bases, with 8 bases separating them. This CDR3 has 14 amino acids. Germline V lookup: CDR1 SGDLS, CDR2 YYNGEE. CDR3 in DNA: TGTGCCAGCAGCGCTTCTTCGAGCACAGATACGCAGTATTTT. Amino acids: CASSASSSTDTQYF. The full variable domain, in which reference TRBV9 and TRBJ2-3 provide the parts outside the CDR3, is DSGVTQTPKHLITATGQRVTLRCSPRSGDLSVYWYQQSLDQGLQFLIQYYNGEERAKGNILERFSAQQFPDLHSELNLSSLELGDSALYFCASSASSSTDTQYFGPGTRLTVL.

This sequence joins TRBV30 and TRBJ1-4; D may be TRBD1 (6 bases). CDR3 size: 18 residues. Germline-derived CDR1 and CDR2 are GTSNPN and SVGIG (reference sequence). The V and J ends lost 5 bases and 0 bases respectively, with 22 bases between them. CDR3 region: CAWAQTGIGFATNEKLFF. CDR3 in DNA: TGTGCCTGGGCTCAGACAGGTATTGGGTTTGCAACTAATGAAAAACTGTTTTTT.

This clone was counted a few times. The chain recombines TRBV5-1 with TRBJ2-1, with no clear D. V gave up 4 bases and J gave up 7 bases, with 6 bases separating them. The germline V gene encodes CDR1 SGHRS and CDR2 YFSETQ. The CDR3 is 11 residues long. The CDR3 sequence is CASSQTNEQFF. The CDR3, as DNA: TGCGCCAGCAGCCAAACAAATGAGCAGTTCTTC.